Shown below are 5 T cell receptor beta chains from a single sample sequenced in a study of cytomegalovirus exposure and HLA in healthy donors. Vbeta (60) and Jbeta (13) primers were used in the PCR. Produced via immunoSEQ multiplex PCR; TCRdb's table is partial and in-frame only. The table lists fewer than 200,000 clones, approximately 84% of them singletons, with over 2.5% in the top ten. The sample was PBMCs. The receptors originated from a young man in good health and CMV-seropositive.

Details on this clone: The sample holds other DNA sequences that translate to the same CDR3. This rearrangement joins TRBV19 to TRBJ1-3; TRBD1 matches at 8 bases. The CDR3 extends over 15 amino acids. The ends lost 6 bases at V and 7 bases at J; junction bases unmatched: 11. Germline CDR1 LNHDA, CDR2 SQIVND (reference sequence). This chain's CDR3 is CASRVGQGLGNTIYF. In DNA, the CDR3 is TGTGCCAGTAGGGTCGGACAGGGACTCGGGAACACCATATATTTT.

Only one count was recorded for this clone. V and J are TRBV7-2 and TRBJ2-5, with 12 bases fitting TRBD2. The DNA end lines up better with TRBJ2-7; the J call may be wrong. Germline CDR1 reads SGHTA; CDR2 reads FQGNSA. CDR3 length: 17 residues. The CDR3 sequence is CASSPAGTSGRTYEQYF. The CDR3 nucleotides are TGTGCCAGCAGCCCCGCGGGAACTAGCGGGAGGACCTACGAGCAGTACTTC.

This clone was seen only a few times. J is TRBJ2-7 and V is TRBV5-8, with D unresolved. This CDR3 is built from 11 residues. Trimming pared 4 bases from V and 3 bases from J, leaving 5 bases between. Germline CDR1 is SGHTS and CDR2 is YDEGEE. The CDR3 reads CASSEHYEQYV. In DNA, the CDR3 is TGTGCCAGCAGCGAACACTACGAGCAGTACGTC.

As regards this clone: An end of the junction differs from the germline gene, which may be a read error. The chain joins TRBV7-9 to TRBJ2-5; D remains ambiguous. Germline CDR1 is SEHNR and CDR2 is FQNEAQ (reference sequence). The CDR3 length is 12 residues. CDR3 protein: CSSSLSPETQYF. CDR3 DNA: TGTTCCAGCAGCCTCTCCCCGGAGACCCAGTACTTC.

The chain couples TRBV5-6 to TRBJ1-4; D is perhaps TRBD1 (6 bases). Trimming shortened V by 3 bases and J by 8 bases, and 17 bases separated the two germline ends. Germline V gene lookup returns CDR1 SGHDT and CDR2 YYEEEE. This CDR3 spans 15 amino acids. The CDR3 DNA follows: TGTGCCAGCAGCTCCTTTTTGGACAGAGGCGAAAAACTGTTTTTT. Its translation is CASSSFLDRGEKLFF.